This is a list of T cell receptor beta chains from one sample in a study of CD8 T cells in ankylosing spondylitis. One entry per CDR3 protein results from TCRdb running MiXCR on the 5' RACE reads. The top ten hold around 3.2% of the sample, which has about 300,000 distinct CDR3 sequences, less than 25% seen once. The sample was blood, either unsorted or a sorted T cell fraction (not recorded which). These receptors came from a female donor with ankylosing spondylitis or in good health (not recorded which). Each CDR3 is given with its conserved first and last residue. The order of the fields is J gene, clone size, V gene, D gene, CDR3 protein, CDR3 DNA. A D gene is named only where the DNA matches it firmly. The size entry is marked missing in some rows and otherwise reads once, few, many or a size class.

TRBJ2-1 | . | TRBV6-2/TRBV6-3 | TRBD2 | CASRRTSVNEQFF | TGTGCCAGCAGACGGACTAGCGTTAATGAGCAGTTCTTC
TRBJ2-5 | many | TRBV7-9 | . | CASSTGTSRETQYF | TGTGCCAGCAGCACCGGGACTTCCAGGGAGACCCAGTACTTC
TRBJ2-3 | few | TRBV11-2 | . | CASSLRWATNTWQRSKDTQYF | TGTGCCAGCAGCTTACGGTGGGCCACGAACACATGGCAGCGGAGTAAAGATACGCAGTATTTT
TRBJ1-1 | . | TRBV20-1 | . | CSARDPVNTEAFF | TGCAGTGCTAGAGATCCGGTGAACACTGAAGCTTTCTTT
TRBJ2-1 | few | TRBV20-1 | TRBD2 | CSARGGRGYEQFF | TGCAGTGCTAGAGGCGGGAGAGGGTATGAGCAGTTCTTC
TRBJ1-1 | . | TRBV11-2 | . | CASSSSGGRITEAFF | TGTGCCAGCAGCTCGAGTGGGGGGCGCATCACTGAAGCTTTCTTT
TRBJ1-1 | . | TRBV9 | . | CASSVGLGGNTEAFF | TGTGCCAGCAGCGTAGGGTTGGGGGGGAACACTGAAGCTTTCTTT
TRBJ1-1 | few | TRBV7-8 | . | CASSLVLRQQNTEAFF | TGTGCCAGCAGCTTAGTATTAAGGCAGCAGAACACTGAAGCTTTCTTT
TRBJ2-7 | . | TRBV5-1 | TRBD1 | CASSWTGITSDEQYF | TGCGCCAGCAGCTGGACAGGGATTACTTCGGACGAGCAGTACTTC
TRBJ2-7 | . | TRBV7-2 | . | CASSLVGPGVSEQYF | TGTGCCAGCAGCTTAGTCGGACCGGGGGTATCCGAGCAGTACTTC
TRBJ2-2 | . | TRBV12-3/TRBV12-4 | . | CASTPRHGGTGELFF | TGTGCCAGCACCCCGAGACACGGAGGTACCGGGGAGCTGTTTTTT
TRBJ1-5 | . | TRBV12-3/TRBV12-4 | TRBD1 | CASTQGGGSQPQHF | TGTGCCAGCACCCAGGGGGGGGGGTCACAGCCCCAGCATTTT
TRBJ2-2 | few | TRBV20-1 | . | CSAYTGELFF | TGCAGTGCCTACACCGGGGAGCTGTTTTTT
TRBJ1-2 | . | TRBV6-5 | . | CASSYSGSSNYGYTF | TGTGCCAGCAGTTACTCTGGCAGTTCTAACTATGGCTACACCTTC
TRBJ1-1 | . | TRBV30 | . | CAWSGVTRAFF | TGTGCCTGGAGTGGCGTAACCCGAGCTTTCTTT
TRBJ2-7 | many | TRBV20-1 | TRBD1 | CSARRGQGSYEQYF | TGCAGTGCTAGGAGGGGACAGGGATCCTACGAGCAGTACTTC
TRBJ1-2 | few | TRBV7-9 | . | CASSPTRNRLSAGGYTF | TGTGCCAGCAGCCCTACCCGCAATCGACTTTCGGCAGGAGGCTACACCTTC
TRBJ2-5 | . | TRBV21-1 | . | CASSKGPRGTLQTQYF | TGTGCCAGCAGCAAGGGGCCTCGAGGAACCCTGCAGACCCAGTACTTC
TRBJ2-3 | . | TRBV3-1 | TRBD2 | CASSQVLWEGSDTQYF | TGTGCCAGCAGCCAAGTTCTCTGGGAGGGGTCGGATACGCAGTATTTT
TRBJ1-4 | many | TRBV6-5 | . | CASSYVGRGEEKLFF | TGTGCCAGCAGTTACGTAGGGAGGGGAGAGGAAAAACTGTTTTTT
TRBJ1-2 | few | TRBV7-9 | TRBD1 | CATYKGTGLHGYTF | TGTGCCACCTACAAAGGGACAGGATTGCATGGCTACACCTTC
TRBJ1-2 | . | TRBV24-1 | . | CATSLGQFQGYTF | TGTGCCACCAGCCTTGGACAGTTTCAAGGCTACACCTTC
TRBJ2-3 | . | TRBV27 | . | CASSPRDGPVGTQYF | TGTGCCAGCAGCCCCCGGGACGGACCTGTGGGAACGCAGTATTTT
TRBJ2-7 | few | TRBV14 | . | CASSQVWAIGEQYF | TGTGCCAGCAGCCAAGTCTGGGCTATTGGCGAGCAGTACTTC
TRBJ2-4 | . | TRBV5-1 | . | CASSLDPAGIQYF | TGCGCCAGCAGCTTGGACCCGGCCGGCATTCAGTACTTC
TRBJ2-1 | few | TRBV12-3/TRBV12-4 | TRBD2 | CASSVSGHYNEQFF | TGTGCCAGCAGTGTTAGCGGGCACTACAATGAGCAGTTCTTC
TRBJ2-3 | few | TRBV20-1 | TRBD2 | CSAATSGTTDTQYF | TGCAGTGCTGCAACTAGCGGGACCACAGATACGCAGTATTTT
TRBJ2-2 | . | TRBV15 | . | CATSRDEGGSTGELFF | TGTGCCACCAGCAGAGATGAAGGAGGGAGCACCGGGGAGCTGTTTTTT
TRBJ2-1 | few | TRBV6-2/TRBV6-3 | . | CASSSRTRLGNNEQFF | TGTGCCAGCAGTTCTCGGACCCGCCTGGGGAACAATGAGCAGTTCTTC
TRBJ2-7 | . | TRBV20-1 | . | CSARRNFYEQYF | TGCAGTGCTAGGAGAAACTTTTACGAGCAGTACTTC
TRBJ2-1 | . | TRBV6-2/TRBV6-3 | TRBD1 | CASSYTDRYNEQFF | TGTGCCAGCAGTTACACGGACAGGTACAATGAGCAGTTCTTC
TRBJ1-1 | few | TRBV29-1 | . | CSVRPYNTEAFF | TGCAGCGTTCGGCCTTACAATACTGAAGCTTTCTTT
TRBJ2-3 | few | TRBV20-1 | TRBD2 | CSATQGGLAGASTDTQYF | TGCAGTGCTACCCAAGGGGGACTAGCGGGGGCTAGCACAGATACGCAGTATTTT
TRBJ2-7 | . | TRBV10-3 | . | CAISESGASYEQCF | TGTGCCATCAGTGAGTCCGGGGCTTCCTACGAGCAGTGCTTC
TRBJ2-7 | . | TRBV7-2 | TRBD1 | CASSLATGGYEQYF | TGTGCCAGCAGCTTAGCGACAGGGGGCTACGAGCAGTACTTC
TRBJ1-1 | many | TRBV29-1 | TRBD1 | CSGLTGRGTEAFF | TGCAGCGGCCTGACAGGGAGGGGCACTGAAGCTTTCTTT
TRBJ2-1 | . | TRBV6-2/TRBV6-3 | . | CASSGSPGLYDNEQFF | TGTGCCAGCAGTGGGTCTCCGGGACTGTACGACAATGAGCAGTTCTTC
TRBJ2-1 | many | TRBV12-3/TRBV12-4 | . | CASSWLSNEQFF | TGTGCCAGCAGTTGGTTGTCCAATGAGCAGTTCTTC
TRBJ2-2 | medium-sized | TRBV12-3/TRBV12-4 | . | CASSSTLGGTGELFF | TGTGCCAGCAGTTCCACCCTAGGCGGGACCGGGGAGCTGTTTTTT
TRBJ2-7 | once | TRBV6-1 | . | CASSEVARSYEQYF | TGTGCCAGCAGTGAAGTGGCACGTTCCTACGAGCAGTACTTC
TRBJ1-2 | . | TRBV12-3/TRBV12-4 | . | CASSLVGQFSGYTF | TGTGCCAGCAGTTTGGTTGGACAGTTTAGCGGCTACACCTTC
TRBJ2-3 | . | TRBV3-1 | . | CASSPLLTSTDTQYF | TGTGCCAGCAGCCCCCTTCTTACTAGCACAGATACGCAGTATTTT
TRBJ1-1 | few | TRBV29-1 | . | CSVVPGEDTEAFF | TGCAGCGTTGTGCCAGGGGAGGACACTGAAGCTTTCTTT
TRBJ1-6 | many | TRBV6-1 | . | CASSEADGHYSPLHF | TGTGCCAGCAGTGAGGCGGACGGCCATTATTCACCCCTCCACTTT